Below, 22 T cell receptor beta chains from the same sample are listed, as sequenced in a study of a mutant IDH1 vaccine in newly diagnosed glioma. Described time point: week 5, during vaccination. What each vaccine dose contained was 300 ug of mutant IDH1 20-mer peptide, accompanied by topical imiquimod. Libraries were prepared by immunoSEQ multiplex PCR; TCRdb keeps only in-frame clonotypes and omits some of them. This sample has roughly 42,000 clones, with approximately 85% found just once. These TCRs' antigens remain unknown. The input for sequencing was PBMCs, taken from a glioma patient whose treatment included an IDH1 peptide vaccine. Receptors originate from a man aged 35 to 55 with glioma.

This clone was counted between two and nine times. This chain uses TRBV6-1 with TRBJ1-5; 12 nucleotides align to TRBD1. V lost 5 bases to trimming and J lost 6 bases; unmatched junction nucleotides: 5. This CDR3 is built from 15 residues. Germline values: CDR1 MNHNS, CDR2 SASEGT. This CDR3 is CASSRDRGQGQPQHF. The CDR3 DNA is TGTGCCAGCAGTCGGGACAGGGGGCAGGGTCAGCCCCAGCATTTT.

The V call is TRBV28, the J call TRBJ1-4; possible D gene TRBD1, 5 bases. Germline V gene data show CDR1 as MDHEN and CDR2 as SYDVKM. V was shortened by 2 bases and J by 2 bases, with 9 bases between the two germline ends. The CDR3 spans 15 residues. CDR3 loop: CASSLPGTTNEKLFF. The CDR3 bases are TGTGCCAGCAGTTTACCGGGGACTACTAATGAAAAACTGTTTTTT.

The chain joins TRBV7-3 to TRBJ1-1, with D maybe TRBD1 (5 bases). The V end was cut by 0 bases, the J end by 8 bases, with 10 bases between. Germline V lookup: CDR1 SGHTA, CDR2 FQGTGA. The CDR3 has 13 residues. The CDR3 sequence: CASSLTLGAEAFF. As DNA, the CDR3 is TGTGCCAGCAGCTTAACGTTAGGGGCAGAAGCTTTCTTT.

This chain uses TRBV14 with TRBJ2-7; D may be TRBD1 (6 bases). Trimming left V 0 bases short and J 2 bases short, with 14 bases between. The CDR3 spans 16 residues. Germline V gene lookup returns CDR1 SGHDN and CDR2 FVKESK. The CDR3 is CASSQDRQGNPYEQYF. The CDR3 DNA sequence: TGTGCCAGCAGCCAAGATCGGCAGGGGAACCCCTACGAGCAGTACTTC.

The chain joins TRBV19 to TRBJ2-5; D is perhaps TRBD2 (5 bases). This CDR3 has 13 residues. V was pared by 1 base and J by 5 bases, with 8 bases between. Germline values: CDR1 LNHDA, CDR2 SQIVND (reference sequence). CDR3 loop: CASSIAGTETQYF. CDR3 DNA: TGTGCCAGTAGTATAGCGGGAACGGAGACCCAGTACTTC.

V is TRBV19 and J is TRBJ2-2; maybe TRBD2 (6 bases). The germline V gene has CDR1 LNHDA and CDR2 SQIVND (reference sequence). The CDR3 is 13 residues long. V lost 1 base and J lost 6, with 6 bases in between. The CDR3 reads CASSIGGAGELFF. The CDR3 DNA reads TGTGCCAGTAGTATAGGGGGGGCCGGGGAGCTGTTTTTT.

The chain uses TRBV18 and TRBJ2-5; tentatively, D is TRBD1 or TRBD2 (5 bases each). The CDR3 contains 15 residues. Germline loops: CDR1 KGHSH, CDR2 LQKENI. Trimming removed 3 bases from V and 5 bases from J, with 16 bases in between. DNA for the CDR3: TGTGCCAGCTCACCGCCGGGGCAGCCGGGGGAGACCCAGTACTTC. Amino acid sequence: CASSPPGQPGETQYF. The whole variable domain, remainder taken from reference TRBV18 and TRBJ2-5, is NAGVMQNPRHLVRRRGQEARLRCSPMKGHSHVYWYRQLPEEGLKFMVYLQKENIIDESGMPKERFSAEFPKEGPSILRIQQVVRGDSAAYFCASSPPGQPGETQYFGPGTRLLVL.

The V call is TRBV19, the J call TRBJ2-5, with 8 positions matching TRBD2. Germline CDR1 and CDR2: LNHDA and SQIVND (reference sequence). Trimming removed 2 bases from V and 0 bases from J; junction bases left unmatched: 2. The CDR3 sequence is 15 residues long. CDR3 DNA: TGTGCCAGTAGTATAATTAGCGGGGACCAAGAGACCCAGTACTTC. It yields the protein CASSIISGDQETQYF.

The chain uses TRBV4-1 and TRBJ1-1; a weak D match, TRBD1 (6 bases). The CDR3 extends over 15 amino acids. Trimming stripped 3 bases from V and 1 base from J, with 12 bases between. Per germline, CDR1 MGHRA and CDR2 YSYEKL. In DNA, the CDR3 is TGCGCCAGCAGCCACGGAGACAGGACGAACACTGAAGCTTTCTTT. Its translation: CASSHGDRTNTEAFF.

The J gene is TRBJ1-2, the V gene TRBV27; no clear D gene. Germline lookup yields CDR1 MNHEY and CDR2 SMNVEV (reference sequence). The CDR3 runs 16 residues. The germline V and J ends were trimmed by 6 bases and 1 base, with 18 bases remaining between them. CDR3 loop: CASSALDGILNYGYTF. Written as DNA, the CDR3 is TGTGCCAGCAGCGCTTTGGACGGAATACTTAACTATGGCTACACCTTC.

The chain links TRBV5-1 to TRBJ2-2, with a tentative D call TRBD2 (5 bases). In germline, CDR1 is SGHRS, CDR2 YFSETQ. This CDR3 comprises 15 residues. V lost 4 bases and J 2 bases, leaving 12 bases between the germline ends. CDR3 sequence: CASSPSGYNTGELFF. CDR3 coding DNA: TGCGCCAGCAGCCCAAGCGGTTACAACACCGGGGAGCTGTTTTTT.

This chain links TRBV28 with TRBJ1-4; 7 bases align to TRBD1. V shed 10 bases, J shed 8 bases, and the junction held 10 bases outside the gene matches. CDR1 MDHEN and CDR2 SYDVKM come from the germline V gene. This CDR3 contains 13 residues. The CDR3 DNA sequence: TGTGCCATCACAGGGACAGTACGCGAAAAACTGTTTTTT. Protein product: CAITGTVREKLFF.

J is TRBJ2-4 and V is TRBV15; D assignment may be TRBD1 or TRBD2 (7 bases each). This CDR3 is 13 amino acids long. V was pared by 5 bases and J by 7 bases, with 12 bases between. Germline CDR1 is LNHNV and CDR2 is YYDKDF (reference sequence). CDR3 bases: TGTGCCACCAGCCTCCAGGGGGGGAACATTCAGTACTTC. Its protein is CATSLQGGNIQYF.

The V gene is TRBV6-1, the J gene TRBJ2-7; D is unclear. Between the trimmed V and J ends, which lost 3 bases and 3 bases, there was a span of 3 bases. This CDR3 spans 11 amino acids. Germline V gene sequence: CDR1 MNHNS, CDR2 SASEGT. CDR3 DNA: TGTGCCAGCAGTGATGTCTACGAGCAGTACTTC. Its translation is CASSDVYEQYF.

The CDR3: CASSYTVRQFF. The CDR3 nucleotides are TGTGCCAGCAGTTACACAGTGAGGCAGTTCTTC. The rearrangement uses TRBV28 and TRBJ2-1; D remains ambiguous. Between the trimmed V and J ends, which lost 4 bases and 12 bases, there was a span of 10 bases. Germline V gene sequence: CDR1 MDHEN, CDR2 SYDVKM. The CDR3 covers 11 residues.

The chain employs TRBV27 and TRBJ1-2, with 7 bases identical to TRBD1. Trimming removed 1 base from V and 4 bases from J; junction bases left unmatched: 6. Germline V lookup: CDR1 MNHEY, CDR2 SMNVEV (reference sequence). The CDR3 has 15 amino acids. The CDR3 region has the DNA TGTGCCAGCAGTTTATATACAGGGGTGGGCTATGGCTACACCTTC. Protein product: CASSLYTGVGYGYTF.

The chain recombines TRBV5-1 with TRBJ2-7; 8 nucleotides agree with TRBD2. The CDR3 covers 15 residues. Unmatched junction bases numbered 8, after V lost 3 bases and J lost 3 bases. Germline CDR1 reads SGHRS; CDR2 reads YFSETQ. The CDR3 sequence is CASSSYSGGRYEQYF. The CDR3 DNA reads TGCGCCAGCAGCTCGTATTCGGGAGGGCGCTACGAGCAGTACTTC. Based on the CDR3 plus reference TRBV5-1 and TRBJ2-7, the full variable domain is KAGVTQTPRYLIKTRGQQVTLSCSPISGHRSVSWYQQTPGQGLQFLFEYFSETQRNKGNFPGRFSGRQFSNSRSEMNVSTLELGDSALYLCASSSYSGGRYEQYFGPGTRLTVT.

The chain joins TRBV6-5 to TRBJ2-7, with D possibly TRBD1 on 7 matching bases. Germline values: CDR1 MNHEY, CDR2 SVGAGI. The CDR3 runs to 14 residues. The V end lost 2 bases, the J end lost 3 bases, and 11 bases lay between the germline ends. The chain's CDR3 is CASSYQGGSYEQYF. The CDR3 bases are TGTGCCAGCAGTTACCAGGGGGGAAGCTACGAGCAGTACTTC.

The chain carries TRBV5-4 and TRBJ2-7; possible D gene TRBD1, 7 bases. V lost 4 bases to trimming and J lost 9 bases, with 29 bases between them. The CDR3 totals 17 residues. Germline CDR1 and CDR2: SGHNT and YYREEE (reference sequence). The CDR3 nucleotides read TGTGCCAGCAGCCGCCGGGAAGGGGGCACCATCCCCGGGGGGCAGTACTTC. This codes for CASSRREGGTIPGGQYF.

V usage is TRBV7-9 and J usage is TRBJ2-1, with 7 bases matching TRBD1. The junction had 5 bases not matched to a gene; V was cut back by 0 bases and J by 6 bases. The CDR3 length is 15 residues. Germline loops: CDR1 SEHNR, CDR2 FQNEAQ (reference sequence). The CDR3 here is CASSLAPTGSNEQFF. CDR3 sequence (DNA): TGTGCCAGCAGCTTAGCGCCGACAGGGTCCAATGAGCAGTTCTTC.

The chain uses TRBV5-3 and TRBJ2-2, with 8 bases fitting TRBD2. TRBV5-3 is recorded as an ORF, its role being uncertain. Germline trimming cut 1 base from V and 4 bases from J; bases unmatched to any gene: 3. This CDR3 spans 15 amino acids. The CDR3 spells CARSLISGSTGELFF. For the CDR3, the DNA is TGTGCCAGAAGCTTGATAAGCGGGAGCACCGGGGAGCTGTTTTTT.

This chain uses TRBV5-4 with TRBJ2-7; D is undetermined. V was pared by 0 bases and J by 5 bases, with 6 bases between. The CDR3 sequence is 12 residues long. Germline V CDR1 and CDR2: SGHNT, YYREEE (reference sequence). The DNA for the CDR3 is TGTGCCAGCAGCTTGGTTGGGAACGAGCAGTACTTC. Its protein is CASSLVGNEQYF.